These T cell receptor beta chains were read from a single sample in a study of cytotoxic CD8 clonotypes in ibrutinib-treated CLL. Measured with immunoSEQ multiplex PCR; TCRdb has only the in-frame clones, and not every one. Altogether more than 200,000 clones are present, around three quarters being singletons, with the ten largest covering just over 15%. This specimen was PBMCs, taken after 24 months of ibrutinib treatment. These receptors came from a human donor with chronic lymphocytic leukemia. Both conserved end residues are part of each CDR3. A D gene is named only where the DNA matches it firmly. The size of a clone is reported for some rows only, either as once, few or many, or as a class for expanded clones.

few	TRBV4-3	TRBJ1-1	15	TRBD1	TGCGCCAGCAGCCAAGATTACAGGGGGAACACTGAAGCTTTCTTT	CASSQDYRGNTEAFF
-	TRBV2	TRBJ1-1	12	-	TGTGCCAGCAGAATCATGAACACTGAAGCTTTCTTT	CASRIMNTEAFF
-	TRBV5-1	TRBJ2-7	15	-	TGCGCCAGCAGCTTGGGCGGGCAGGGGATCCACGAGCAGTACTTC	CASSLGGQGIHEQYF
-	TRBV9	TRBJ2-6	14	-	TGTGCCAGCAGCCCCAAAACTGGGGCCAACGTCCTGACTTTC	CASSPKTGANVLTF
-	TRBV13	TRBJ2-3	17	TRBD2	TGTGCCAGCAGCTTAGGCGGGTCGGGAGGGCCATCAGATACGCAGTATTTT	CASSLGGSGGPSDTQYF
-	TRBV19	TRBJ1-5	14	-	TGTGCCAGTAGTATAACCCAACAGGATCAGCCCCAGCATTTT	CASSITQQDQPQHF
-	TRBV6-5	TRBJ2-6	16	-	TGTGCCAGCAGTTATGAGGGCCAATCTGGGGCCAACGTCCTGACTTTC	CASSYEGQSGANVLTF
few	TRBV7-3	TRBJ2-1	14	-	TGTGCCAGCAGCCCGAGTAGCTTAAACAATGAGCAGTTCTTC	CASSPSSLNNEQFF
-	TRBV18	TRBJ1-1	15	-	TGTGCCAGCTCACCACCGGCACAGCAAAACACTGAAGCTTTCTTT	CASSPPAQQNTEAFF
-	TRBV5-1	TRBJ1-2	14	-	TGCGCCAGCAGCCCCCCGCAAGCTAACTATGGCTACACCTTC	CASSPPQANYGYTF
few	TRBV28	TRBJ1-4	13	-	TGTGCCAGCAGCTCCATGACCCGTGAAAAACTGTTTTTT	CASSSMTREKLFF
-	TRBV15	TRBJ1-4	13	-	TGTGCCACCAGCAGGCCCATGGGGGAAAAACTGTTTTTT	CATSRPMGEKLFF
-	TRBV5-6	TRBJ2-7	16	-	TGTGCCAGCAGCTTGGCCGCGGGAATAGGAGTCGACGAGCAGTACTTC	CASSLAAGIGVDEQYF
-	TRBV14	TRBJ2-2	13	-	TGTGCCAGCAGCCAAAGGACTACCGGGGAGCTGTTTTTT	CASSQRTTGELFF
-	TRBV4-1	TRBJ2-7	15	-	TGCGCCAGCAGCCCAGAGGAACCTAGCTCCTACGAGCAGTACTTC	CASSPEEPSSYEQYF
few	TRBV28	TRBJ2-2	13	-	TGTGCCAGCAGTTTATGGCGGACCGGGGAGCTGTTTTTT	CASSLWRTGELFF
-	TRBV28	TRBJ1-1	12	-	TGTGCCAGCATCAACACGAACACTGAAGCTTTCTTT	CASINTNTEAFF
few	TRBV28	TRBJ1-2	13	-	TGTGCCAGCAGTTTAAATAGGGCGTATGGCTACACCTTC	CASSLNRAYGYTF
-	TRBV28	TRBJ1-2	14	-	TGTGCCAGCACCATCCAGAACAGGGTGGGAGGCTACACCTTC	CASTIQNRVGGYTF
-	TRBV10-3	TRBJ1-1	11	-	TGTGCCATCAAGATGGACACTGAAGCTTTCTTT	CAIKMDTEAFF
once	TRBV7-8	TRBJ2-7	14	TRBD2	TGTGCCAGCAGCTTCACGCGGGGGTACTACGAGCAGTACTTC	CASSFTRGYYEQYF
few	TRBV28	TRBJ2-7	12	-	TGTGCCAGCCGTGGCAGAGCCTACGAGCAGTACTTC	CASRGRAYEQYF
many	TRBV4-2	TRBJ2-3	15	-	TGTGCCAGCAGCCAACCCACAAAGGGCACAGATACGCAGTATTTT	CASSQPTKGTDTQYF
-	TRBV5-1	TRBJ2-1	11	-	TGCGCCAGCAGGACAAACAATGAGCAGTTCTTC	CASRTNNEQFF
-	TRBV18	TRBJ1-1	13	-	TGTGCCAGCTCACCGAATGTCGACACTGAAGCTTTCTTT	CASSPNVDTEAFF
-	TRBV27	TRBJ2-7	15	-	TGTGCCAGCAGGCCTGGCCGGGACCGATCCTACGAGCAGTACTTC	CASRPGRDRSYEQYF
-	TRBV30	TRBJ2-7	11	-	TGTGCCTGGGTTACTAGTTACGAGCAGTACTTC	CAWVTSYEQYF
-	TRBV5-8	TRBJ2-2	16	-	TGTGCCAGCAGCTTGGCGTTAGCAGGGTCCATCGGGGAGCTGTTTTTT	CASSLALAGSIGELFF
-	TRBV7-9	TRBJ2-7	15	TRBD1	TGTGCCAGCAGCTTTCAGCAGGGGGACAGCTACGAGCAGTACTTC	CASSFQQGDSYEQYF
-	TRBV19	TRBJ2-1	16	TRBD2	TGTGCCAGTAGACCCAGACTAGCGGGAGGGCCCCATGAGCAGTTCTTC	CASRPRLAGGPHEQFF
-	TRBV27	TRBJ2-1	16	TRBD2	TGTGCCAGCAGTCCTGGACTAGCGGGCTCCTACAATGAGCAGTTCTTC	CASSPGLAGSYNEQFF
-	TRBV14	TRBJ2-7	15	-	TGTGCCAGCAGCCCGTGGGGGGCGTCGACCTACGAGCAGTACTTC	CASSPWGASTYEQYF
-	TRBV29-1	TRBJ2-1	18	TRBD2	TGCAGCGTTCTCAGAGGGGTCCTAGCGGGAATTGGTGGGTATGAGCAGTTCTTC	CSVLRGVLAGIGGYEQFF
-	TRBV27	TRBJ2-7	15	TRBD1	TGTGCCAGCAGGACCCAGGGGGCCGGGTCTGGCGAGCAGTACTTC	CASRTQGAGSGEQYF
-	TRBV27	TRBJ2-3	13	-	TGTGCCAGCAGTTCCCTGTACACAGATACGCAGTATTTT	CASSSLYTDTQYF
few	TRBV2	TRBJ1-1	14	-	TGTGCCAGCAGTGAAGCCGGCCGGAGGGCTGAAGCTTTCTTT	CASSEAGRRAEAFF
few	TRBV23-1	TRBJ2-7	14	-	TGCGCCAGCAGTAGCAGGCCATTAAGGGGAGAGCAGTACTTC	CASSSRPLRGEQYF
-	TRBV7-3	TRBJ2-7	14	-	TGTGCCAGCAGCTTTGGAGGGGCGCCGGGCGAGCAGTACTTC	CASSFGGAPGEQYF
-	TRBV29-1	TRBJ1-2	14	-	TGCAGCGTTGAAGCTAGGACTGGGAATGGAGGCTACACCTTC	CSVEARTGNGGYTF
once	TRBV28	TRBJ2-3	14	-	TGTGCCAGCAGTTTAGGGTCCCACACAGATACGCAGTATTTT	CASSLGSHTDTQYF
few	TRBV6-5	TRBJ1-2	14	-	TGTGCCAGCAGTTACTCCTTGGGGGTTGGCGGCTACACCTTC	CASSYSLGVGGYTF
-	TRBV7-3	TRBJ1-1	20	-	TGTGCCAGCAGCAACCCGAATTCCCTTTTCGGAATTCCCATGAACACTGAAGCTTTCTTT	CASSNPNSLFGIPMNTEAFF
once	TRBV28	TRBJ1-3	15	-	TGTGCCAGCAGTTTACAGGCCCGACTGGGAAACACCATATATTTT	CASSLQARLGNTIYF
few	TRBV27	TRBJ2-7	14	-	TGTGCCAGCCTCCCTGGACGGGACAAAGGGGAGCAGTACTTC	CASLPGRDKGEQYF
-	TRBV5-5	TRBJ1-4	16	TRBD1	TGTGCCAGCAGCCTCACGAGACAGGGCCGAGGGGAAAAACTGTTTTTT	CASSLTRQGRGEKLFF
-	TRBV11-2	TRBJ1-1	15	-	TGTGCCAGCAGCTTACCCGCAAAACAGGGCACTGAAGCTTTCTTT	CASSLPAKQGTEAFF
-	TRBV28	TRBJ2-7	12	-	TGTGCCAGCAGTAGGACAGAGCACGAGCAGTACTTC	CASSRTEHEQYF
-	TRBV4-1	TRBJ2-1	14	-	TGCGCCAGCAGCCAAGAAGACTACTACAATGAGCAGTTCTTC	CASSQEDYYNEQFF
-	TRBV28	TRBJ2-7	15	-	TGTGCCAGCAGTTTAAGAGGGGTTTTTAGCTACGAGCAGTACTTC	CASSLRGVFSYEQYF
-	TRBV5-1	TRBJ2-3	15	-	TGCGCCAGCTTCCCCTTAGGCGGTGGCACAGATACGCAGTATTTT	CASFPLGGGTDTQYF
-	TRBV12-5	TRBJ2-3	18	TRBD2	TGTGCTAGTGGTTTTTTCGCGACAACTAGCGGGAGTTCAGATACGCAGTATTTT	CASGFFATTSGSSDTQYF
-	TRBV29-1	TRBJ1-4	13	TRBD1	TGCAGCGTTGATCGACAGGGAGGTGAAAAACTGTTTTTT	CSVDRQGGEKLFF
-	TRBV15	TRBJ2-2	15	-	TGTGCCACCAGCAGAGATTCGTGGAACACCGGGGAGCTGTTTTTT	CATSRDSWNTGELFF
-	TRBV7-3	TRBJ2-2	14	-	TGTGCCAGCAGCTTTCGCGGTAACACCGGGGAGCTGTTTTTT	CASSFRGNTGELFF
-	TRBV4-2	TRBJ2-1	14	-	TGTGCCAGCAGCCTATCAGGCTCCTACAATGAGCAGTTCTTC	CASSLSGSYNEQFF
-	TRBV28	TRBJ1-5	13	TRBD1	TGTGCCAGCCACACCCAAGGGACAGGCCCCCAACATTTT	CASHTQGTGPQHF
many	TRBV7-8	TRBJ1-5	14	-	TGTGCCAGCAGCGGACACCTTAGCAATCAGCCCCAGCATTTT	CASSGHLSNQPQHF
-	TRBV7-9	TRBJ2-7	12	-	TGTGCCAGCGAAGACGGGAGACTCGAGCAGTACTTC	CASEDGRLEQYF